Following are 24 T cell receptor beta chains from one sample sequenced in a study of blood T cells in healthy people across ages. Next came a second PCR, run for 7 to 11 cycles, which used a sample-barcoded 5' primer along with a J-beta primer mix. TCRdb independently ran MiXCR on the 5' RACE reads; one entry per CDR3 protein. The sample has around 1,700,000 distinct CDR3 sequences, 28% seen once. The source material was blood. These receptors came from a woman aged 25 to 39 in good health.

Many counts were recorded for this clonotype. The chain has TRBV29-1 and TRBJ2-7; 9 bases align to TRBD1. The CDR3 consists of 14 residues. V shed 4 bases and J 1 base; nucleotides not matched to a gene: 5. Germline V gene lookup returns CDR1 SQVTM and CDR2 ANQGSEA. The CDR3 region has the DNA TGCAGCGTTGGACAGGGGGAAAGATCCTACGAGCAGTACTTC. Translating it yields CSVGQGERSYEQYF.

As for this clonotype: Compared with germline, one end of the junction differs, possibly owing to a read error. CDR3 bases: TGTGCCAGCAACTTATCGCGGGGGTACGAGCAGTACTTC. It encodes CASNLSRGYEQYF. The rearrangement uses TRBV7-9 and TRBJ2-7; 7 positions match TRBD2. This CDR3 is 13 amino acids long. From germline, CDR1 is SEHNR and CDR2 FQNEAQ (reference sequence).

The genes are TRBV12-3 or TRBV12-4 and TRBJ1-3, with D unclear. CDR3 size: 14 residues. Trimming cost V 5 bases and J 8 bases, with 16 bases left between them. CDR3 bases: TGTGCCAGCAGTCCCCTTATCCGGAGGGACACCATATATTTT. It is translated as CASSPLIRRDTIYF.

The chain couples TRBV27 to TRBJ2-7, with a possible D match to TRBD1 (6 bases). V was shortened by 5 bases and J by 2 bases, with 10 bases between the two germline ends. The CDR3 loop spans 13 amino acids. Germline V lookup: CDR1 MNHEY, CDR2 SMNVEV (reference sequence). The CDR3 reads CASSVGAAYEQYF. CDR3 nucleotides: TGTGCCAGCAGTGTGGGGGCCGCCTACGAGCAGTACTTC.

CDR3: CASSNPRGSNEKLFF. CDR3 bases: TGTGCCAGCAGCAATCCACGAGGTTCTAATGAAAAACTGTTTTTT. The chain combines TRBV6-2 or TRBV6-3 with TRBJ1-4, with D uncertain. V dropped 6 bases and J dropped 3 bases, with 14 bases sitting between them. In germline, CDR1 is MNHEY, CDR2 SVGEGT. This CDR3 has 15 amino acids.

This clonotype showed up just a few times. The rearrangement uses TRBV5-1 and TRBJ1-1, with D hard to call. CDR3 length: 14 residues. The ends were cut back, 6 bases at V and 1 base at J, with 13 bases in the middle. From germline, CDR1 is SGHRS and CDR2 YFSETQ. The chain's CDR3 is CASTSTGENTEAFF. DNA for the CDR3: TGCGCCAGCACCTCGACGGGAGAGAACACTGAAGCTTTCTTT.

The rearrangement links TRBV5-5 to TRBJ2-7; 10 nucleotides align to TRBD1. V dropped 4 bases and J dropped 1; count of bases not matched to a gene: 11. The CDR3 is 17 amino acids. Germline-derived CDR1 and CDR2 are SGHKS and YYEKEE (reference sequence). The DNA for the CDR3 is TGTGCCAGCAGCCCGGATGGTGCGGGACAGGGGTCCTACGAGCAGTACTTC. Translating it yields CASSPDGAGQGSYEQYF. The full variable domain, in which reference TRBV5-5 and TRBJ2-7 provide the parts outside the CDR3, is DAGVTQSPTHLIKTRGQQVTLRCSPISGHKSVSWYQQVLGQGPQFIFQYYEKEERGRGNFPDRFSARQFPNYSSELNVNALLLGDSALYLCASSPDGAGQGSYEQYFGPGTRLTVT.

On this clonotype: Possible read error: a much larger clone is one base away. Likely a read error: the CDR3 ends without its conserved phenylalanine or tryptophan. The chain is built from TRBV20-1 and TRBJ2-5; D possibly corresponds to TRBD2 (5 bases). V lost 0 bases, J lost 6 bases, and 17 bases lay in between. The CDR3 has 15 amino acids. Germline CDR1 and CDR2: DFQATT and SNEGSKA (reference sequence). CDR3 in amino acids: CSARESTGSRKTQYI. CDR3 in DNA: TGCAGTGCTAGAGAAAGCACTGGGAGCAGGAAGACCCAGTACATC.

V gene TRBV5-1 combines with J gene TRBJ2-1, with 7 bases lining up with TRBD1. Losses at the gene ends were 4 bases for V and 0 bases for J; bases not matched to a gene: 13. The CDR3 sequence is 18 residues long. In germline, CDR1 is SGHRS, CDR2 YFSETQ. This CDR3 is CASSDDRVLSSSYNEQFF. CDR3 in DNA: TGCGCCAGCAGCGACGACAGGGTGCTCTCTAGCTCCTACAATGAGCAGTTCTTC.

As for this clonotype: The germline gene is not matched at one end of the junction; a read error may be the cause. The rearrangement uses TRBV5-1 and TRBJ2-2, with D possibly called TRBD1 or TRBD2 (5 bases each). This CDR3 region has 14 residues. CDR1 SGHRS and CDR2 YFSETQ come from the germline V gene. CDR3 region: CASSLEGPTGERFF. The CDR3 DNA is TGCGCCAGCAGCTTGGAGGGACCGACCGGGGAGCGGTTTTTT. The full variable domain, its missing parts supplied by reference TRBV5-1 and TRBJ2-2, is KAGVTQTPRYLIKTRGQQVTLSCSPISGHRSVSWYQQTPGQGLQFLFEYFSETQRNKGNFPGRFSGRQFSNSRSEMNVSTLELGDSALYLCASSLEGPTGERFFGEGSRLTVL.

For this clonotype: The junction and the germline gene differ at one end; a read error may be behind it. The chain carries TRBV28 and TRBJ1-4; unclear D gene. The CDR3 loop spans 14 amino acids. Looked up from germline, CDR1 is MDHEN and CDR2 is SYDVKM. CDR3 amino acids: CASSFIAINEKPFF. The DNA for the CDR3 is TGTGCCAGCAGTTTTATCGCTATTAATGAAAAACCGTTTTTT.

This clonotype has at least ten counts. The chain is built from TRBV20-1 and TRBJ2-1; 8 bases are a match to TRBD2. Germline-derived CDR1 and CDR2 are DFQATT and SNEGSKA (reference sequence). The CDR3 consists of 14 residues. Trimming took 6 bases from V and 7 from J; bases not matched to a gene: 11. The CDR3 loop reads CSASLLADLNEQFF. Here the CDR3 DNA reads TGCAGTGCCAGCCTACTAGCGGATTTGAATGAGCAGTTCTTC.

On this clonotype: One end of the junction does not line up with germline, which may come from a read error. V and J are TRBV29-1 and TRBJ1-2; D is perhaps TRBD1 (6 bases). This CDR3 contains 12 residues. Germline loops: CDR1 SQVTM, CDR2 ANQGSEA. CDR3 sequence: CNVRGANYGYTF. The CDR3 nucleotides are TGCAACGTTCGGGGGGCGAACTATGGCTACACCTTC. Supplemented by reference TRBV29-1 and TRBJ1-2, the full variable domain reads SAVISQKPSRDICQRGTSLTIQCQVDSQVTMMFWYRQQPGQSLTLIATANQGSEATYESGFVIDKFPISRPNLTFSTLTVSNMSPEDSSIYLCNVRGANYGYTFGSGTRLTVV.

The chain employs TRBV30 and TRBJ2-4; TRBD1 or TRBD2 may be the D gene (6 bases each). The end of the DNA aligns better with TRBJ2-7, so the J call may be wrong. From germline, CDR1 is GTSNPN and CDR2 SVGIG (reference sequence). The CDR3 has 14 residues. As DNA, the CDR3 is TGTGCCTGGATGCCTCTGGGGGGCAGGAACGAGCAGTACTTC. Translation gives CAWMPLGGRNEQYF.

This clonotype was picked up a small number of times. The chain couples TRBV5-5 to TRBJ1-2; 12 nucleotides match TRBD1. CDR1 SGHKS and CDR2 YYEKEE come from the germline V gene (reference sequence). CDR3 length: 15 residues. The V gene end was trimmed by 6 bases and the J gene end by 3 bases; junction bases not matched to a gene: 6. The CDR3 DNA reads TGTGCCAGCACGGGACAGGGGGCTCTCTACTATGGCTACACCTTC. Protein sequence: CASTGQGALYYGYTF.

The rearrangement uses TRBV14 and TRBJ2-3, with 13 bases matching TRBD2. Germline CDR1 reads SGHDN; CDR2 reads FVKESK. J gave up 4 bases and V 2 bases, and 6 bases lay outside the gene matches. The CDR3 consists of 17 residues. CDR3 sequence reads: CASSQTTGLAGSDTQYF. The DNA for the CDR3 is TGTGCCAGCAGCCAAACGACGGGACTAGCGGGGTCAGATACGCAGTATTTT. The full variable domain, with the rest looked up from reference TRBV14 and TRBJ2-3, is EAGVTQFPSHSVIEKGQTVTLRCDPISGHDNLYWYRRVMGKEIKFLLHFVKESKQDESGMPNNRFLAERTGGTYSTLKVQPAELEDSGVYFCASSQTTGLAGSDTQYFGPGTRLTVL.

This clonotype occurred many times. CDR3 bases: TGTGCCAGCAGTTCACAGGGGGCGCCCAAAAACATTCAGTACTTC. Its protein is CASSSQGAPKNIQYF. The chain combines TRBV28 with TRBJ2-4; the match to TRBD1 covers 9 bases. The length of the CDR3 is 15 residues. V lost 4 bases to trimming and J lost 2 bases; unmatched junction nucleotides: 3. Per germline, CDR1 MDHEN and CDR2 SYDVKM. The entire variable domain, with the rest obtained from reference TRBV28 and TRBJ2-4, is as follows: DVKVTQSSRYLVKRTGEKVFLECVQDMDHENMFWYRQDPGLGLRLIYFSYDVKMKEKGDIPEGYSVSREKKERFSLILESASTNQTSMYLCASSSQGAPKNIQYFGAGTRLSVL.

Remarks on this clonotype: Possible read error: a much larger clone is one base away. This chain connects TRBV20-1 to TRBJ1-2, with D unclear. Germline V lookup: CDR1 DFQATT, CDR2 SNEGSKA (reference sequence). The germline V and J ends were trimmed by 2 bases and 4 bases, with 20 bases remaining between them. The CDR3 consists of 16 residues. CDR3 bases: TGCAGTGCTAGAACAGTAGTCCTAAGAGTTTGCTATGGCTACACCTTC. Amino acid sequence: CSARTVVLRVCYGYTF.

The J gene is TRBJ2-7, the V gene TRBV11-2, with 9 bases that match TRBD1. The CDR3 loop spans 14 amino acids. The trim removed 5 bases at V and 4 bases at J, leaving 6 bases unmatched. CDR1 and CDR2 from the germline V gene are SGHAT and FQNNGV. The CDR3 DNA reads as TGTGCCAGCAGCCGAGGGGACAGGGTGTACGAGCAGTACTTC. It yields the protein CASSRGDRVYEQYF.

CDR3 sequence: CASSPNRRQETQYF. The DNA of the CDR3 is TGTGCCAGCAGCCCTAACAGACGCCAAGAGACCCAGTACTTC. The chain combines TRBV11-2 with TRBJ2-5; D not resolved. Germline values: CDR1 SGHAT, CDR2 FQNNGV. CDR3 size: 14 residues. Between the trimmed V and J ends, which lost 5 bases and 1 base, there was a span of 11 bases.

The chain recombines TRBV7-2 with TRBJ2-7, with no clear D. The CDR3 contains 15 residues. Germline CDR1 SGHTA, CDR2 FQGNSA. V dropped 2 bases and J dropped 7 bases, with 18 bases sitting between them. The CDR3 is CASSLSTTGLGEQYF. CDR3 nucleotide sequence: TGTGCCAGCAGCTTAAGCACAACCGGGCTAGGGGAGCAGTACTTC.

The rearrangement links TRBV10-3 to TRBJ2-5; no firm D call. The DNA matches TRBJ2-7 better at its end, which makes the J call doubtful. The CDR3 is 13 amino acids. Germline V gives CDR1 ENHRY, CDR2 SYGVKD. The CDR3 spells CAISESTAYEQYF. The CDR3 DNA reads TGTGCCATCAGTGAGTCAACGGCCTACGAGCAGTACTTC.

This clonotype was picked up a small number of times. The rearrangement joins TRBV4-1 to TRBJ2-3; 11 bases map to TRBD2. Germline V CDR1 and CDR2: MGHRA, YSYEKL. Trimming removed 6 bases from V and 5 bases from J; junction bases left unmatched: 13. The CDR3 runs to 17 residues. CDR3 amino acids: CASSFSSGGPEVDTQYF. The CDR3 region has the DNA TGCGCCAGCAGTTTTTCTAGCGGGGGGCCGGAGGTAGATACGCAGTATTTT.

This clonotype appeared many times. V and J are TRBV28 and TRBJ2-4, with unresolved D. This CDR3 has 16 residues. Germline V gene data show CDR1 as MDHEN and CDR2 as SYDVKM. V shed 5 bases and J shed 0 bases, with 14 bases lying between them. CDR3 in DNA: TGTGCCAGCAGTACACCGCCCGGTGTAGCCAAAAACATTCAGTACTTC. Protein product: CASSTPPGVAKNIQYF. The full variable domain, completed using reference TRBV28 and TRBJ2-4, is DVKVTQSSRYLVKRTGEKVFLECVQDMDHENMFWYRQDPGLGLRLIYFSYDVKMKEKGDIPEGYSVSREKKERFSLILESASTNQTSMYLCASSTPPGVAKNIQYFGAGTRLSVL.